The clone carrying this T cell receptor beta chain showed up just once. The data are from a study of blood T cell repertoires in COVID-19. Study-level information: Samples representing acute and convalescent COVID-19 were sourced from the United States, Italy and Spain.

A Seattle source enrolled patients during active infection and followed them longitudinally. In the study's own analysis: Reference gene primer amplification yielded estimated nucleated cell counts. The table came from immunoSEQ multiplex PCR; TCRdb's copy has only in-frame clones and leaves some out. V, J and clone size were drawn from that table, and D and trimming were deduced from the DNA. The profile shows about 270,000 clones, about 88% of them singletons. Sequenced sample: peripheral blood. This clonotype was obtained from a woman aged 65 to 85 with COVID-19, enrolled during active disease.

CDR3 in DNA: TGTGCCAGCAGTCTCGGGACTAAAAGCACAGATACGCAGTATTTT. Amino acids: CASSLGTKSTDTQYF. The chain links TRBV3-1 (or the pseudogene TRBV3-2) to TRBJ2-3, with 7 bases identical to TRBD2. Germline CDR1 and CDR2: LGHDT and YNNKEL (reference sequence). The CDR3 sequence is 15 residues long. V shed 6 bases, J shed 0 bases, and the junction held 6 bases outside the gene matches.